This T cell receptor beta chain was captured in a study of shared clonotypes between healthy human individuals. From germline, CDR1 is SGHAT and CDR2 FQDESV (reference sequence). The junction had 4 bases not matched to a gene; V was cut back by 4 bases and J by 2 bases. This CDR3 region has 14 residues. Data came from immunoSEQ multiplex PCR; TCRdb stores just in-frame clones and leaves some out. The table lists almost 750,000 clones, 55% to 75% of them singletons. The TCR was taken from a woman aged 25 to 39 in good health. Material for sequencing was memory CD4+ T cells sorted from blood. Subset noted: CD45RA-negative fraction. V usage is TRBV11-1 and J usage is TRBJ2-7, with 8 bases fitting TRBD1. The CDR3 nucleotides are TGTGCCAGCAGCTCACAGGGGGTAGCCTACGAGCAGTACTTC. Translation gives CASSSQGVAYEQYF. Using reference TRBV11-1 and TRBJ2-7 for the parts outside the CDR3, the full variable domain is EAEVAQSPRYKITEKSQAVAFWCDPISGHATLYWYRQILGQGPELLVQFQDESVVDDSQLPKDRFSAERLKGVDSTLKIQPAELGDSAMYLCASSSQGVAYEQYFGPGTRLTVT.